This entry concerns a single T cell receptor (beta chain). These data are taken from a study of blood T cell repertoires in COVID-19. Original data processing: Reference gene primers were amplified, and this amplification served to estimate nucleated cell counts. Using immunoSEQ multiplex PCR, the repertoire was profiled, and TCRdb retains in-frame clones only, with some absent. The V and J calls and clone size are taken from that table; D and trimming were inferred from the DNA. The repertoire holds some 78,000 clones, with about nine tenths as singletons. The specimen sequenced was peripheral blood. This TCR was recovered from a man between 65 and 80 years old with active or convalescent COVID-19.

Here the CDR3 DNA reads TGTGCCAGCAGCTTAGTGTTCCGGGCAGGGGAAAGAGATGGCTACACCTTC. Amino acids: CASSLVFRAGERDGYTF. The chain is built from TRBV7-8 and TRBJ1-2; D possibly corresponds to TRBD1 (6 bases). The CDR3 totals 17 residues. Germline V gene data show CDR1 as SGHVS and CDR2 as FQNEAQ. The germline V and J ends were trimmed by 1 base and 6 bases, with 21 bases remaining between them.